Each of the 21 T cell receptor beta chains below was sequenced from the same sample in a study of T cells in Graves' hyperthyroidism and ophthalmopathy. What was amplified from RNA transcripts were TCR beta CDR3 regions. Using the HTBI primer set, a first-round RT-PCR was run on the TCR CDR3. TCRdb redid the calling of the multiplex PCR reads with MiXCR, one entry per CDR3 protein. The repertoire holds about 610,000 distinct CDR3 sequences, with about 15% as singletons. Sequencing input: blood. These receptors all come from a woman in her 40s with Graves' ophthalmopathy.

The rearrangement uses TRBV7-2 and TRBJ2-5; 9 bases align to TRBD2. The CDR3 spans 15 residues. V shed 5 bases and J 9 bases; nucleotides not matched to a gene: 13. The germline CDR1 and CDR2 sequences are SGHTA and FQGNSA. This CDR3 is CASSLAGGASGAQYF. Here the CDR3 DNA reads TGTGCCAGCAGCCTTGCCGGCGGGGCTAGCGGGGCCCAGTACTTC. Filled out from reference TRBV7-2 and TRBJ2-5, the complete variable domain reads GAGVSQSPSNKVTEKGKDVELRCDPISGHTALYWYRQSLGQGLEFLIYFQGNSAPDKSGLPSDRFSAERTGGSVSTLTIQRTQQEDSAVYLCASSLAGGASGAQYFGPGTRLLVL.

The sample holds many counts of this clonotype. The chain employs TRBV30 and TRBJ2-7; the D gene is possibly TRBD2 (6 bases). The CDR3 is 13 residues long. Germline CDR1 reads GTSNPN; CDR2 reads SVGIG (reference sequence). CDR3 sequence reads: CAMVGSGPGEQYF. CDR3 DNA sequence: TGTGCAATGGTCGGGAGTGGACCCGGCGAGCAGTACTTC.

This clonotype was detected ten times or more. V is TRBV28 and J is TRBJ2-5, with D possibly TRBD2 on 5 matching bases. The CDR3 is made up of 13 amino acids. With 3 bases removed from V and 6 bases from J, the gap between germline ends came to 11 bases. Looked up from germline, CDR1 is MDHEN and CDR2 is SYDVKM. CDR3 coding DNA: TGTGCCAGCAGTTTTGGAGGACCCAAGACCCAGTACTTC. Its protein product is CASSFGGPKTQYF. Filled out from reference TRBV28 and TRBJ2-5, the complete variable domain reads DVKVTQSSRYLVKRTGEKVFLECVQDMDHENMFWYRQDPGLGLRLIYFSYDVKMKEKGDIPEGYSVSREKKERFSLILESASTNQTSMYLCASSFGGPKTQYFGPGTRLLVL.

This clonotype was observed many times. The V call is TRBV29-1, the J call TRBJ1-1; D is undetermined. The CDR3 contains 11 residues. The germline gives CDR1 SQVTM, CDR2 ANQGSEA. Trimming cost V 3 bases and J 8 bases, with 10 bases left between them. The DNA for the CDR3 is TGCAGCGTTGAGACCCCTGGGGAAGCTTTCTTT. Protein product: CSVETPGEAFF.

This clonotype has at least ten counts. The rearrangement links TRBV28 to TRBJ2-7, with unresolved D. The CDR3 spans 15 residues. Germline assignment: CDR1 MDHEN and CDR2 SYDVKM. Between the trimmed V and J ends, which lost 5 bases and 0 bases, there was a span of 14 bases. The CDR3 DNA reads TGTGCCAGCAGTCCGGGCCATACCTTCTCCTACGAGCAGTACTTC. This translates into CASSPGHTFSYEQYF.

This clonotype was recorded at least ten times. The chain has TRBV11-1 and TRBJ1-5; D is unresolved. Germline V CDR1 and CDR2: SGHAT, FQDESV (reference sequence). The CDR3 length is 13 residues. V gave up 9 bases and J gave up 3 bases, with 12 bases separating them. The CDR3 coding sequence is TGTGCCAGGACAAGACGGTTCAATCAGCCCCAGCATTTT. Translation gives CARTRRFNQPQHF. Variable domain in full (rest from reference TRBV11-1 and TRBJ1-5): EAEVAQSPRYKITEKSQAVAFWCDPISGHATLYWYRQILGQGPELLVQFQDESVVDDSQLPKDRFSAERLKGVDSTLKIQPAELGDSAMYLCARTRRFNQPQHFGDGTRLSIL.

This clonotype has at least ten counts. The J gene is TRBJ1-1, the V gene TRBV19; D ambiguous. V was trimmed by 1 base and J by 2 bases, leaving 8 bases between them. From germline, CDR1 is LNHDA and CDR2 SQIVND (reference sequence). The CDR3 sequence is 14 residues long. CDR3 DNA sequence: TGTGCCAGTAGTATAGTAGGCGGTAACACTGAAGCTTTCTTT. Translated: CASSIVGGNTEAFF.

The chain employs TRBV19 and TRBJ1-1; TRBD1 agrees at 7 bases. CDR3 size: 16 residues. Germline V gives CDR1 LNHDA, CDR2 SQIVND (reference sequence). V lost 4 bases and J lost 5; bases outside the gene matches: 13. As DNA, the CDR3 is TGTGCCAGTAGTACCCGGGACAGCGGGGCACGAACTGAAGCTTTCTTT. Amino acids: CASSTRDSGARTEAFF.

This clonotype was seen repeatedly, ten times or more. V gene TRBV11-2 combines with J gene TRBJ2-1; D possibly uses TRBD1 or TRBD2 (5 bases each). The CDR3 covers 15 residues. The V end was cut by 6 bases, the J end by 3 bases, with 15 bases between. Germline V gives CDR1 SGHAT, CDR2 FQNNGV. The CDR3 nucleotides are TGTGCCAGCAGTTCCGGGACGAAGGTCTACAATGAGCAGTTCTTC. It encodes CASSSGTKVYNEQFF.

This clonotype was detected many times. CDR3 bases: TGCGCCAGCAGCCAGAGTCCGGGGACCAGGGAGCTGTTTTTT. Amino acids: CASSQSPGTRELFF. This rearrangement joins TRBV4-1 to TRBJ2-2; D may be TRBD1 or TRBD2 (5 bases each). CDR3 size: 14 residues. Trimming took off 3 bases at V and 9 bases at J, with 14 bases between the two ends. Germline V gives CDR1 MGHRA, CDR2 YSYEKL.

This clonotype was detected many times. The chain links TRBV7-2 to TRBJ1-2, with D hard to call. V was shortened by 6 bases and J by 4 bases, with 12 bases between the two germline ends. The CDR3 contains 13 residues. Germline V gene sequence: CDR1 SGHTA, CDR2 FQGNSA. The CDR3 DNA reads as TGTGCCAGCAGTCAAAGTGCTGGCTATGGCTACACCTTC. It specifies CASSQSAGYGYTF.

This clonotype has more than one count but fewer than ten. The chain carries TRBV19 and TRBJ2-1, with no clear D. Trimming cost V 3 bases and J 9 bases, with 15 bases left between them. This CDR3 spans 14 amino acids. Germline CDR1 LNHDA, CDR2 SQIVND (reference sequence). CDR3 DNA: TGTGCCAGTAGTATGTTGGGTGAGCGTGGTGAGCAGTTCTTC. This gives the protein CASSMLGERGEQFF. Full variable domain (remainder filled in from reference TRBV19 and TRBJ2-1): DGGITQSPKYLFRKEGQNVTLSCEQNLNHDAMYWYRQDPGQGLRLIYYSQIVNDFQKGDIAEGYSVSREKKESFPLTVTSAQKNPTAFYLCASSMLGERGEQFFGPGTRLTVL.

This clonotype has at least ten counts. The chain has TRBV11-3 and TRBJ2-7; no firm D call. V shed 0 bases and J shed 0 bases, with 3 bases lying between them. CDR3 length equals 13 residues. Germline values: CDR1 SGHNT, CDR2 YENEEA. CDR3 bases: TGTGCCAGCAGCTTAGAGAACTCCTACGAGCAGTACTTC. Amino acids: CASSLENSYEQYF. Together with reference TRBV11-3 and TRBJ2-7, the CDR3 gives the full variable domain: EAGVVQSPRYKIIEKKQPVAFWCNPISGHNTLYWYLQNLGQGPELLIRYENEEAVDDSQLPKDRFSAERLKGVDSTLKIQPAELGDSAVYLCASSLENSYEQYFGPGTRLTVT.

This clonotype occurred many times. The CDR3 DNA reads as TGTGCCAGCGGGGGTAACTATGGCTACACCTTC. It encodes CASGGNYGYTF. The gene calls are TRBV6-1 and TRBJ1-2; TRBD1 is a possible D gene (5 bases). Looked up from germline, CDR1 is MNHNS and CDR2 is SASEGT. With 8 bases removed from V and 1 base from J, the gap between germline ends came to 5 bases. The length of the CDR3 is 11 residues.

The table lists this clonotype with a few counts. This chain uses TRBV20-1 with TRBJ2-3; 14 bases line up with TRBD2. Germline V gene lookup returns CDR1 DFQATT and CDR2 SNEGSKA (reference sequence). The V gene end was trimmed by 6 bases and the J gene end by 7 bases; junction bases not matched to a gene: 9. The CDR3 spans 15 residues. This CDR3 reads CSARLGLAGDYTQYF. The CDR3, as DNA: TGCAGTGCCCGGCTGGGACTAGCGGGAGACTATACGCAGTATTTT.

The gene calls are TRBV27 and TRBJ2-5, with TRBD2 matching over 8 bases. The CDR3 has 17 residues. Trimming removed 3 bases from V and 3 bases from J; junction bases left unmatched: 12. Germline CDR1 MNHEY, CDR2 SMNVEV (reference sequence). The CDR3 DNA reads as TGTGCCAGCAGTTTTGTGGCTAGCGGGCGTGGGAAAGAGACCCAGTACTTC. It yields the protein CASSFVASGRGKETQYF.

This clonotype was seen many times. The V call is TRBV10-2, the J call TRBJ2-7; TRBD2 agrees at 8 bases. The CDR3 length is 14 residues. Germline V gene sequence: CDR1 WSHSY, CDR2 SAAADI. With 10 bases clipped from V and 7 bases from J, the junction kept 15 bases outside the gene matches. CDR3 nucleotides: TGCGCCATTTCCTCCAGCGGGAGTCTGAGAGAGCAGTACTTC. It yields the protein CAISSSGSLREQYF.

This clonotype has a count of ten or more. This chain joins TRBV28 and TRBJ2-7; D is possibly TRBD1 (6 bases). Germline CDR1 and CDR2: MDHEN and SYDVKM. V was cut by 5 bases and J by 1 base, with 21 bases left in between. The CDR3 is 17 amino acids. CDR3: CASSIGFDRPLSYEQYF. CDR3 nucleotides: TGTGCCAGCAGTATAGGGTTTGACAGGCCACTTTCCTACGAGCAGTACTTC.

This clonotype was seen ten or more times. The chain links TRBV6-1 to TRBJ1-5; D is possibly TRBD1 (6 bases). Germline V gene sequence: CDR1 MNHNS, CDR2 SASEGT. This CDR3 is 13 amino acids long. Trimming shortened V by 7 bases and J by 5 bases, and 12 bases separated the two germline ends. CDR3 DNA sequence: TGTGCCAGCAAGAAGGGGGTCGATCAGCCCCAGCATTTT. Protein: CASKKGVDQPQHF.

This CDR3 is CASPETSGNPGELFF. CDR3 sequence (DNA): TGTGCCAGCCCCGAGACTAGCGGGAATCCCGGGGAGCTGTTTTTT. V gene TRBV6-1 combines with J gene TRBJ2-2; 11 bases align to TRBD2. Germline assignment: CDR1 MNHNS and CDR2 SASEGT. J gave up 6 bases and V 8 bases, and 8 bases lay outside the gene matches. The CDR3 contains 15 residues.

This clonotype appeared many times. This rearrangement joins TRBV5-1 to TRBJ2-2; a weak D match, TRBD2 (6 bases). The germline gives CDR1 SGHRS, CDR2 YFSETQ. The CDR3 covers 16 residues. The V and J ends lost 4 bases and 8 bases respectively, with 21 bases between them. The CDR3 sequence: CASSKTPGTLKGELFF. The CDR3 DNA is TGCGCCAGCAGCAAGACCCCCGGGACTCTCAAGGGGGAGCTGTTTTTT.